This T cell receptor (beta chain) was identified in a study of T cells in Graves' hyperthyroidism and ophthalmopathy. The overall study: Peripheral blood was secured at the point of initial diagnosis, before any treatment.

Germline assignment: CDR1 MGHDK and CDR2 SYGVNS. CDR3 length equals 17 residues. This clonotype was detected only once. Its target is not known. An end of the junction differs from the germline gene, which may be a read error. TCR beta CDR3 regions were amplified from RNA. HTBI primers drove first-round RT-PCR of the TCR CDR3. TCRdb used MiXCR to reprocess the multiplex PCR reads, holding one entry per CDR3 protein. The sample carries around 600,000 distinct CDR3 sequences, 14% recorded once. Study-level points and caveats: Peripheral blood also featured most of the thyroid clonotypes expanded above 0.001.

The receptor was isolated from a woman between 50 and 59 years old with Graves' ophthalmopathy. The sample consisted of blood. The chain combines TRBV25-1 with TRBJ2-1; 15 nucleotides align to TRBD2. The CDR3 sequence: CTSRDQGLAGGYNEQFF. As DNA, the CDR3 is TGTACCAGCCGGGATCAGGGACTAGCGGGAGGCTACAATGAGCAGTTCTTC.